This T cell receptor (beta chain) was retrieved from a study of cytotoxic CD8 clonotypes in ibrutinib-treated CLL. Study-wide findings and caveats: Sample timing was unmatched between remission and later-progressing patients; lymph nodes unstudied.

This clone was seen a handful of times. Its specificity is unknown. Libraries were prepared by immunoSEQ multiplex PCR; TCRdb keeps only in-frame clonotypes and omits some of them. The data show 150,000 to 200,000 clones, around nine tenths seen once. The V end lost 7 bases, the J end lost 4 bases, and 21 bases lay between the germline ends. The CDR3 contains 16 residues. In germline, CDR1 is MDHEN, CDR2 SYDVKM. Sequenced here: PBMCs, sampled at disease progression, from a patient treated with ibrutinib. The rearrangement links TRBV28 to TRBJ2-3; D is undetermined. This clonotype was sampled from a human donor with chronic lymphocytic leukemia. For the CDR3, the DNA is TGTGCCAGCATTCCTTCCGCGGCAGCAACACCAGATACGCAGTATTTT. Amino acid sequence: CASIPSAAATPDTQYF.